A single sample is the source of the 17 T cell receptor beta chains below, sequenced in a study of cytomegalovirus exposure and HLA in healthy donors. The PCR made use of 60 Vbeta and 13 Jbeta primers. Assay used: immunoSEQ multiplex PCR; TCRdb lists only in-frame clones, some missing. The sample holds approximately 160,000 clones, 80% seen once. Sequenced sample: PBMCs. Every receptor here comes from a man aged 25-45 years in good health and CMV-seropositive.

The rearrangement uses TRBV27 and TRBJ2-7, with 12 bases that match TRBD2. The V gene's germline CDR1 is MNHEY and CDR2 SMNVEV (reference sequence). This CDR3 comprises 18 residues. After removal of 6 bases from V and 0 bases from J, the junction contained 12 bases not matched to a gene. The CDR3 region is CASSLASSGRDVSYEQYF. The CDR3, as DNA: TGTGCCAGCAGCCTAGCGTCTAGCGGGAGGGACGTCTCCTACGAGCAGTACTTC.

The genes are TRBV6-4 and TRBJ2-1, with 8 bases lining up with TRBD2. J lost 6 bases, V lost 3 bases, and 7 bases had no gene match. The CDR3 is made up of 15 amino acids. Germline loops: CDR1 MRHNA, CDR2 SNTAGT. CDR3 sequence reads: CASSEAAGVSNEQFF. CDR3 nucleotide sequence: TGTGCCAGCAGTGAAGCAGCGGGAGTCTCCAATGAGCAGTTCTTC.

The rearrangement links TRBV6-5 to TRBJ2-7; 7 bases map to TRBD2. CDR1 is MNHEY and CDR2 is SVGAGI in the germline V gene. J gave up 2 bases and V 6 bases, and 4 bases lay outside the gene matches. There are 13 residues in the CDR3. In DNA, the CDR3 is TGTGCCAGCAGGGCGGGGGTCGCCTACGAGCAGTACTTC. Protein sequence: CASRAGVAYEQYF.

The chain recombines TRBV28 with TRBJ2-1; 8 bases line up with TRBD1. Unmatched junction bases numbered 5, after V lost 1 base and J lost 9 bases. The CDR3 is 14 amino acids. CDR1 is MDHEN, CDR2 SYDVKM, per germline. CDR3 sequence (DNA): TGTGCCAGCAGTTTATATGCAGGGGGCACTGAGCAGTTCTTC. It codes for CASSLYAGGTEQFF.

The chain has TRBV18 and TRBJ1-4, with 7 positions matching TRBD1. J lost 3 bases, V lost 8 bases, and 24 bases had no gene match. The CDR3 sequence is 20 residues long. Germline V gives CDR1 KGHSH, CDR2 LQKENI. In nucleotides, the CDR3 is TGTGCCAGCGCTTATAGACCGGGACAGCCAAACCTAGGAGCTAATGAAAAACTGTTTTTT. This gives the protein CASAYRPGQPNLGANEKLFF. Drawing the rest from reference TRBV18 and TRBJ1-4, the complete variable domain is NAGVMQNPRHLVRRRGQEARLRCSPMKGHSHVYWYRQLPEEGLKFMVYLQKENIIDESGMPKERFSAEFPKEGPSILRIQQVVRGDSAAYFCASAYRPGQPNLGANEKLFFGSGTQLSVL.

This chain uses TRBV9 with TRBJ2-7; tentatively, D is TRBD2 (6 bases). CDR3 size: 13 residues. Germline V lookup: CDR1 SGDLS, CDR2 YYNGEE. The germline V and J ends were trimmed by 0 bases and 3 bases, with 7 bases remaining between them. CDR3 DNA sequence: TGTGCCAGCAGCGTAGGGACTAACTACGAGCAGTACTTC. Residues: CASSVGTNYEQYF.

The rearrangement uses TRBV5-1 and TRBJ2-3, with a weak D call TRBD1 (6 bases). Deletions cut 5 bases from V and 0 bases from J, with 16 bases between. Germline CDR1 SGHRS, CDR2 YFSETQ. The CDR3 covers 16 residues. This CDR3 reads CASRGRDMASTDTQYF. The CDR3, as DNA: TGCGCCAGCAGGGGTCGGGACATGGCTAGCACAGATACGCAGTATTTT.

The CDR3, as DNA: TGTGCCAGCAGCCCCGGTCGGAGCTCCTACAATGAGCAGTTCTTC. Protein: CASSPGRSSYNEQFF. The V call is TRBV11-2, the J call TRBJ2-1, with D uncertain. The CDR3 extends over 15 amino acids. V lost 5 bases, J lost 0 bases, and 11 bases lay in between. CDR1 and CDR2 from the germline V gene are SGHAT and FQNNGV.

The gene calls are TRBV28 and TRBJ2-7; TRBD1 might be the D (5 bases). V was trimmed by 5 bases and J by 7 bases, leaving 9 bases between them. The CDR3 spans 11 residues. Per the germline V gene, CDR1 is MDHEN and CDR2 is SYDVKM. The CDR3 nucleotides are TGTGCCAGCAGTCGCCGGACAGAGCAGTACTTC. It encodes CASSRRTEQYF.

This chain joins TRBV18 and TRBJ1-2; maybe TRBD1 (5 bases). CDR1 is KGHSH, CDR2 LQKENI, per germline. The CDR3 is made up of 15 amino acids. Trimming stripped 5 bases from V and 1 base from J, with 14 bases between. This CDR3 reads CASSGTGDINYGYTF. The DNA for the CDR3 is TGTGCCAGCTCAGGGACGGGAGATATTAACTATGGCTACACCTTC.

The V gene is TRBV9, the J gene TRBJ2-3, with TRBD2 matching over 7 bases. The V gene end was trimmed by 0 bases and the J gene end by 1 base; junction bases not matched to a gene: 8. CDR3 length: 17 residues. In germline, CDR1 is SGDLS, CDR2 YYNGEE. The CDR3 spells CASSVGWQGGGTDTQYF. DNA of the CDR3: TGTGCCAGCAGCGTAGGGTGGCAGGGAGGGGGCACAGATACGCAGTATTTT.

The chain recombines TRBV18 with TRBJ1-1; 7 positions match TRBD1. The CDR3 has 12 residues. Germline V gene sequence: CDR1 KGHSH, CDR2 LQKENI. V shed 3 bases, J shed 9 bases, and the junction held 4 bases outside the gene matches. In nucleotides, the CDR3 is TGTGCCAGCTCACCTGACAGGGACCAAGCTTTCTTT. Its protein product is CASSPDRDQAFF.

V usage is TRBV28 and J usage is TRBJ2-7, with 8 nucleotides matching TRBD1. V shed 5 bases, J shed 2 bases, and the junction held 5 bases outside the gene matches. CDR1 is MDHEN and CDR2 is SYDVKM in the germline V gene. This CDR3 has 14 residues. Written as DNA, the CDR3 is TGTGCCAGCAGTCCCTCAGGGGGCGCCTACGAGCAGTACTTC. Residues: CASSPSGGAYEQYF.

The chain recombines TRBV19 with TRBJ2-1; TRBD1 is a possible D gene (5 bases). Looked up from germline, CDR1 is LNHDA and CDR2 is SQIVND (reference sequence). The CDR3 contains 16 residues. V was clipped by 1 base and J by 8 bases, with 18 bases between them. CDR3 coding DNA: TGTGCCAGTAGTATAGGTGCCGGCAGGGTTTACCATGAGCAGTTCTTC. This encodes CASSIGAGRVYHEQFF.

The V and J genes are TRBV4-1 and TRBJ2-7, with 7 positions matching TRBD1. The length of the CDR3 is 14 residues. CDR1 is MGHRA and CDR2 is YSYEKL in the germline V gene. The trim removed 4 bases at V and 1 base at J, leaving 4 bases unmatched. The CDR3 nucleotides read TGCGCCAGCAGCCCGACAGGGACGTCCTACGAGCAGTACTTC. Translated: CASSPTGTSYEQYF.

The chain links TRBV19 to TRBJ1-1, with 7 bases identical to TRBD1. V dropped 7 bases and J dropped 10; count of bases not matched to a gene: 6. This CDR3 comprises 11 residues. Per germline, CDR1 LNHDA and CDR2 SQIVND (reference sequence). CDR3 nucleotide sequence: TGTGCCAGTAATGAGGGGGACAGAGCTTTCTTT. This translates into CASNEGDRAFF.

This rearrangement joins TRBV10-3 to TRBJ2-3; TRBD2 matches at 10 bases. The CDR3 runs to 18 residues. Germline V CDR1 and CDR2: ENHRY, SYGVKD. V shed 0 bases and J 6 bases; nucleotides not matched to a gene: 12. CDR3 in DNA: TGTGCCATCAGTGAGTCTCGGGCTAGCGGGAGTGGTAAGGATACGCAGTATTTT. This gives the protein CAISESRASGSGKDTQYF.